Described below is a single TCR beta chain sequence and its context. Enrolled during active infection, Seattle patients were then followed longitudinally. CDR1 is MNHEY, CDR2 SVGAGI, per germline. Deletions cut 5 bases from V and 7 bases from J, with 12 bases between. The CDR3 contains 13 residues. Study processing details: Reference gene primer amplification gave nucleated cell count estimates. TCRdb's table, derived via immunoSEQ multiplex PCR, lists solely in-frame clones and lacks some. The V and J calls and the clone size are those of that table, but D and trimming were determined from the DNA. In the table there are about 420,000 clones, roughly 90% of which are singletons. This specimen comes from a study of blood T cell repertoires in COVID-19. Study summary: The United States, Italy and Spain provided the acute and convalescent COVID-19 samples. Sources were T cells, B-cell-depleted T cells, or PBMCs; the material itself was cDNA or gDNA.

The chain employs TRBV6-5 and TRBJ1-5; D uncertain. This TCR was sampled from a man younger than 30 with COVID-19, enrolled during active disease. The specimen was peripheral blood. Here the CDR3 reads CASSTITGQPQHF. Here the CDR3 DNA reads TGTGCCAGCAGTACAATAACGGGGCAGCCCCAGCATTTT.